This T cell receptor (beta chain) was sequenced during a study of post-analysis software for immune sequencing data. Background on the study: Clinical courses comprised relapsing-remitting, secondary progressive and progressive-relapsing multiple sclerosis.

As to this clonotype: Its matching antigen is unknown.

cDNA libraries for TCR beta contained unique molecular identifiers. TCRdb fed the PCR reads into MiXCR, producing one record per CDR3 protein. The table lists around 440,000 distinct CDR3 sequences, roughly 45% of them singletons. Study outcomes and limitations: Patients carried several TRBV segments more frequently than controls did, and TRBV5-6, TRBV5-1 and TRBV20-1 were among them.

Trimming left V 6 bases short and J 11 bases short, with 16 bases between. CDR1 and CDR2 (germline): MDHEN, SYDVKM. This CDR3 comprises 12 residues. This clonotype originated in a girl aged 10-17 years with multiple sclerosis. The genes are TRBV28 and TRBJ2-5, with unresolved D. Sequencing was carried out using blood. CDR3 region: CASSTQTDEQYF. In DNA form, the CDR3 reads TGTGCCAGCAGCACGCAGACTGATGAGCAGTACTTC.